The rows below give T cell receptor beta chains drawn from one sample of a study of Tregs in tolerant kidney transplant recipients. Sequencing was performed with immunoSEQ multiplex PCR; in TCRdb, only in-frame clones are kept and a portion is missing. In the table there are 75,000 to 85,000 clones, 91% of which are singletons. Material: Tregs from blood, obtained before the transplant. The origin of the receptors is a human donor who received a combined kidney and bone marrow transplant. The CDR3 runs from the conserved cysteine through the conserved F or W. The order of the fields is D gene, V gene, clone size, J gene, CDR3 DNA, CDR3 protein. The D gene is left open where the match is weak. Some rows have no size entry. The others give once, few or many, or a class for an expanded clone.

.	TRBV19	.	TRBJ2-2	TGTGCCAGTAGTAACCTACAGGGCATATCAACCGGGGAGCTGTTTTTT	CASSNLQGISTGELFF
.	TRBV15	once	TRBJ2-1	TGTGCCACCAGCGATCCACAGGGCCCTGAGCAGTTCTTC	CATSDPQGPEQFF
TRBD2	TRBV5-4	.	TRBJ2-3	TGTGCCAGCAGCTTGGGGACTAGCGGGAGGGCGACAGATACGCAGTATTTT	CASSLGTSGRATDTQYF
.	TRBV6-5	.	TRBJ2-7	TGTGCCAGCAGTGCCCCCTACGAGCAGTACTTC	CASSAPYEQYF
.	TRBV11-3	.	TRBJ2-7	TGTGCCAGCAGCACCCAGACAGACTCCTACGAGCAGTACTTC	CASSTQTDSYEQYF
TRBD1	TRBV4-1	.	TRBJ2-7	TGTGCCAGCAGCCCCACCACGCGGGACAGGGATAACGAGCAGTACTTC	CASSPTTRDRDNEQYF
TRBD1	TRBV7-2	once	TRBJ1-3	TGTGCCAGCAGCTTAGCGCCGACAGGGTCTGGAAACACCATATATTTT	CASSLAPTGSGNTIYF
.	TRBV7-3	once	TRBJ1-5	TGTGCCAGCAGCTTAACGGATAAACAGGGAGGGCAGCCCCAGCATTTT	CASSLTDKQGGQPQHF
TRBD2	TRBV7-2	.	TRBJ2-7	TGTGCCAGCAGTCAGGGGACTAGCACTTCCTACGAGCAGTACTTC	CASSQGTSTSYEQYF
TRBD1	TRBV5-1	.	TRBJ2-3	TGCGCCAGCAGGGGCGGTACAGGGGGGACAGATACGCAGTATTTT	CASRGGTGGTDTQYF
TRBD2	TRBV18	.	TRBJ2-3	TGTGCCAGCTCACCAAAACTAGCGGGAGAAGCAGATACGCAGTATTTT	CASSPKLAGEADTQYF
TRBD2	TRBV9	.	TRBJ2-2	TGTGCCAGCAGCATAACTAGCGGGAGCACCGGGGAGCTGTTTTTT	CASSITSGSTGELFF
TRBD2	TRBV30	.	TRBJ2-7	TGTGCCTGGAGTTCACCGGGACTATCCTACGAGCAGTACTTC	CAWSSPGLSYEQYF
.	TRBV6-1	few	TRBJ1-5	TGTGCCAGCAGTGATAGCGGGGGCTATAGCAATCAGCCCCAGCATTTT	CASSDSGGYSNQPQHF
TRBD1	TRBV5-1	once	TRBJ2-5	TGCGCCAGCCGCTTCGGGACAGGGGGGGAGACCCAGTACTTC	CASRFGTGGETQYF
.	TRBV6-6	once	TRBJ2-3	TGTGCCAGCCGTCGGGACAGCACAGATACGCAGTATTTT	CASRRDSTDTQYF
.	TRBV19	.	TRBJ2-3	TGTGCCAGTAGTAGCTCCCGGGGCGTCACAGATACGCAGTATTTT	CASSSSRGVTDTQYF
.	TRBV4-3	.	TRBJ2-7	TGCGCCAGCAGCCAAGAAGACTCCGCCTACGAGCAGTACTTC	CASSQEDSAYEQYF
.	TRBV16	once	TRBJ1-5	TGTGCCAGCAGCCAACAGGGGCCCTGGGGCAATCAGCCCCAGCATTTT	CASSQQGPWGNQPQHF
TRBD1	TRBV7-2	.	TRBJ2-5	TGTGCCAGCAGCTTACAAGGGGGCGGCGAGACCCAGTACTTC	CASSLQGGGETQYF
.	TRBV5-1	.	TRBJ1-1	TGCGCCAGCAGCTTGGTCCCAGGAAAGAACACTGAAGCTTTCTTT	CASSLVPGKNTEAFF
TRBD1	TRBV27	.	TRBJ2-7	TGTGCCAGCAGTTTCAACGACAGGGTCTACGAGCAGTACTTC	CASSFNDRVYEQYF
.	TRBV29-1	.	TRBJ1-1	TGCAGCGGGGGAGAGACTGAAGCTTTCTTT	CSGGETEAFF
TRBD1	TRBV5-1	.	TRBJ1-1	TGCGCCAGCAGCTTGGCCGGGACAGGGGCCTCGGAAGCTTTCTTT	CASSLAGTGASEAFF
.	TRBV4-1	.	TRBJ2-2	TGCGCCAGCAGCCAAAGATTAAGGGACGTCGACACCGGGGAGCTGTTTTTT	CASSQRLRDVDTGELFF